Below are 9 T cell receptor beta chains sequenced from a single sample in a study of blood T cells in healthy people across ages (dated by TCRdb to the mid-2010s). Library generation was performed with 5' RACE. The instrument given in TCRdb is Illumina HiSeq 2500. A second PCR of roughly 7 to 11 cycles was performed with a sample-barcoded 5' primer and a J-beta primer mix. TCRdb took the public reads, trimmed them with fastp at Q25, ran MiXCR for clone calling and kept in-frame beta chains. Here each entry gathers all rows of one CDR3 protein and keeps the most common genes and DNA. In all, the sample holds 1,100,000 or so distinct CDR3 sequences, and 45% of those were seen once. Under 20% of the sample rests with the top ten. Sequenced material: blood. These TCRs come from a woman aged 55-70 years in good health.

This chain joins TRBV18 and TRBJ2-4, with D possibly TRBD2 on 6 matching bases. The last part of the DNA fits TRBJ2-5 better; the J call may be wrong. This CDR3 has 14 residues. Germline assignment: CDR1 KGHSH and CDR2 LQKENI. CDR3 residues: CASSPLAVQETQYF. CDR3 bases: TGTGCCAGCTCACCTTTAGCGGTGCAAGAGACCCAGTACTTC.

This clonotype was seen ten or more times. The rearrangement joins TRBV2 to TRBJ2-1; D possibly corresponds to TRBD2 (5 bases). CDR1 is SNHLY, CDR2 FYNNEI, per germline. V gave up 3 bases and J gave up 12 bases, with 18 bases separating them. CDR3 length: 14 amino acids. The CDR3 here is CASSDISTRRGQFF. CDR3 sequence (DNA): TGTGCCAGCAGTGATATTTCGACTCGTCGGGGGCAGTTCTTC.

The rearrangement joins TRBV27 to TRBJ2-1; no reliable D call. V lost 2 bases and J lost 6, with 11 bases in between. The germline CDR1 and CDR2 sequences are MNHEY and SMNVEV (reference sequence). This CDR3 contains 14 residues. This chain's CDR3 is CASSLGSYRNEQFF. The CDR3 DNA is TGTGCCAGCAGTTTAGGGTCCTATCGCAATGAGCAGTTCTTC.

The DNA for the CDR3 is TGCAGTGCTAGAGATGACACAGGGAGTTATCGCAATGAGCAGTTCTTC. Encoded protein: CSARDDTGSYRNEQFF. This sequence joins TRBV20-1 and TRBJ2-1; D is possibly TRBD1 (6 bases). V dropped 0 bases and J dropped 6 bases, with 18 bases sitting between them. CDR3 size: 16 residues. The V gene's germline CDR1 is DFQATT and CDR2 SNEGSKA (reference sequence).

The chain joins TRBV27 to TRBJ2-4; 9 nucleotides line up with TRBD1. V dropped 5 bases and J dropped 13; count of bases not matched to a gene: 6. This CDR3 region has 12 residues. The germline CDR1 and CDR2 sequences are MNHEY and SMNVEV (reference sequence). The CDR3: CASSADRGEQYF. CDR3 DNA: TGTGCCAGCAGTGCGGACAGGGGAGAGCAGTACTTC.

The genes are TRBV6-1 and TRBJ2-5; D perhaps matches TRBD2 (5 bases). This CDR3 region has 16 residues. CDR1 MNHNS and CDR2 SASEGT come from the germline V gene. V dropped 4 bases and J dropped 1 base, with 16 bases sitting between them. The chain's CDR3 is CASSAKSRGPQETQYF. The CDR3 DNA sequence: TGTGCCAGCAGTGCGAAGAGTCGAGGGCCCCAAGAGACCCAGTACTTC.

The V and J genes are TRBV6-5 and TRBJ1-4; 7 nucleotides line up with TRBD1. This CDR3 has 15 residues. The trim removed 6 bases at V and 0 bases at J, leaving 4 bases unmatched. Per the germline V gene, CDR1 is MNHEY and CDR2 is SVGAGI. The CDR3 is CASSWGQTTNEKLFF. CDR3 DNA: TGTGCCAGCAGCTGGGGACAGACAACTAATGAAAAACTGTTTTTT.

The chain recombines TRBV24-1 with TRBJ2-3; 7 nucleotides line up with TRBD2. Germline V lookup: CDR1 KGHDR, CDR2 SFDVKD. Germline trimming cut 1 base from V and 5 bases from J; bases unmatched to any gene: 8. The CDR3 has 16 amino acids. The CDR3 is CATSDFARGEGDTQYF. Written as DNA, the CDR3 is TGTGCCACCAGTGATTTCGCTCGGGGGGAAGGAGATACGCAGTATTTT.

The chain recombines TRBV28 with TRBJ2-3, with TRBD2 identical over 15 bases. Germline V gene data show CDR1 as MDHEN and CDR2 as SYDVKM. Trimming at V came to 6 bases and at J to 3 bases, leaving 16 bases not matched to a gene. The CDR3 sequence is 20 residues long. CDR3 region: CASSSLATGTSGRPTDTQYF. DNA of the CDR3: TGTGCCAGCAGCTCCCTTGCTACCGGGACTAGCGGGAGGCCGACAGATACGCAGTATTTT.